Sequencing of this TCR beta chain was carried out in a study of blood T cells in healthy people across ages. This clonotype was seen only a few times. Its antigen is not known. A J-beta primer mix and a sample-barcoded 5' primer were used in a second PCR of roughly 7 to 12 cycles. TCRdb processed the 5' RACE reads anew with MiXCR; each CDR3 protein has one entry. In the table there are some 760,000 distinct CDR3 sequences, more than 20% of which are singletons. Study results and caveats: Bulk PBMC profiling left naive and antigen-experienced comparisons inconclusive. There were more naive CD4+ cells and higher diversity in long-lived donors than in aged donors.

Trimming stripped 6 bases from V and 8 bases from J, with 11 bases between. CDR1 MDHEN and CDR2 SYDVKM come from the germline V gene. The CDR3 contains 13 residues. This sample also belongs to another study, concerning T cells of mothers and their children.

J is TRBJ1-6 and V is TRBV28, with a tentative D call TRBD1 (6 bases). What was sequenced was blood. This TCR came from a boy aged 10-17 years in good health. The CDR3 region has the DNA TGTGCCAGCAGGCGGTCAGGGGATTCACCCCTCCACTTT. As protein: CASRRSGDSPLHF.